These T cell receptor beta chains were read from a single sample in a study of shared clonotypes between healthy human individuals. Generated by immunoSEQ multiplex PCR, the TCRdb table keeps only in-frame clones and is missing some. The data show approximately 2.1 million clones, 85% to 95% seen once. The sequencing input was naive CD4+ T cells from PBMCs. These receptors all come from a man aged 18 to 35 in good health. Some clones in this sample may be carry-over from other donors' samples. The CDR3 runs from the conserved cysteine through the conserved F or W. The D gene is left open where the match is weak. Clone size is stated in some rows and not others, as once, few, many or a class when expanded.

clone_size: .
cdr3_length: 13
j_call: TRBJ1-1
v_call: TRBV28
d_call: .
cdr3_aa: CASSFPGRTEAFF
cdr3_nt: TGTGCCAGCAGTTTCCCCGGAAGGACTGAAGCTTTCTTT

clone_size: .
cdr3_length: 16
j_call: TRBJ2-1
v_call: TRBV19
d_call: .
cdr3_aa: CASSKGAFGNYNEQFF
cdr3_nt: TGTGCCAGTAGTAAGGGCGCGTTCGGCAACTACAATGAGCAGTTCTTC

clone_size: .
cdr3_length: 15
j_call: TRBJ1-1
v_call: TRBV6-6
d_call: TRBD1
cdr3_aa: CASSYRLQGATEAFF
cdr3_nt: TGTGCCAGCAGTTACCGTCTCCAGGGGGCCACTGAAGCTTTCTTT

clone_size: .
cdr3_length: 17
j_call: TRBJ2-7
v_call: TRBV5-1
d_call: .
cdr3_aa: CASSDHLRGSGSYEQYF
cdr3_nt: TGCGCCAGCAGCGACCACCTCCGGGGGAGCGGATCCTACGAGCAGTACTTC

clone_size: .
cdr3_length: 14
j_call: TRBJ2-7
v_call: TRBV7-9
d_call: .
cdr3_aa: CASRGLVGAYEQYF
cdr3_nt: TGTGCCAGCAGGGGGCTCGTTGGGGCCTACGAGCAGTACTTC

clone_size: .
cdr3_length: 13
j_call: TRBJ1-5
v_call: TRBV9
d_call: .
cdr3_aa: CASSTGAAAPQHF
cdr3_nt: TGTGCCAGCTCCACAGGAGCGGCCGCGCCCCAGCATTTT

clone_size: once
cdr3_length: 17
j_call: TRBJ2-1
v_call: TRBV7-9
d_call: TRBD2
cdr3_aa: CASSARITSGSTDEQFF
cdr3_nt: TGTGCCAGCAGCGCCCGAATTACTAGCGGGAGTACGGATGAGCAGTTCTTC

clone_size: .
cdr3_length: 13
j_call: TRBJ2-1
v_call: TRBV12-5
d_call: .
cdr3_aa: CASGLESTTEQFF
cdr3_nt: TGTGCTAGTGGTTTGGAGTCGACTACGGAGCAGTTCTTC

clone_size: .
cdr3_length: 16
j_call: TRBJ1-1
v_call: TRBV11-1
d_call: .
cdr3_aa: CASSSGTAARWTEAFF
cdr3_nt: TGTGCCAGCAGTTCCGGGACGGCCGCGAGATGGACTGAAGCTTTCTTT

clone_size: .
cdr3_length: 12
j_call: TRBJ1-5
v_call: TRBV6-1
d_call: .
cdr3_aa: CASSDSNQPQHF
cdr3_nt: TGTGCCAGTTCGGATAGCAATCAGCCCCAGCATTTT